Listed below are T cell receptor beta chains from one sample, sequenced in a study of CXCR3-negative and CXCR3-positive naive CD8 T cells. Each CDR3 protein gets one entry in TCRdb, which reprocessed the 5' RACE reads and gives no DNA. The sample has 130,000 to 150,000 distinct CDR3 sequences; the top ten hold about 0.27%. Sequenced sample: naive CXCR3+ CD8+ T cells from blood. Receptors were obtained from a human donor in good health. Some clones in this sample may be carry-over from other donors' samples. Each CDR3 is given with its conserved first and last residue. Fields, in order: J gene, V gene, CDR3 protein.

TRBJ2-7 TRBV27 CASSLSGSGRYEQYF
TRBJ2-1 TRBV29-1 CSVETSRNRVNEQFF
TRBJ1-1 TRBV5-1 CASSLTGRGPTEAFF
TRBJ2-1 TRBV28 CASSQPRDRLLSYNEQFF
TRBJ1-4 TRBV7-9 CASSNRDRGFDVVLFF
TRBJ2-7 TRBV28 CASSPPVGGGEQYF
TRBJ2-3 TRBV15 CATSRSRTSGGAGDTQYF
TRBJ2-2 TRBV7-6 CASSADRDLRTGELFF
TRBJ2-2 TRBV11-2 CASSKDGLAGETGELFF
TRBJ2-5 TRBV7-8 CASSVPGQIPQTQYF
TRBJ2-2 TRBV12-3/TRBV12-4 CASSPLAGTGELFF
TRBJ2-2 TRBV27 CASSLVAAGGELFF
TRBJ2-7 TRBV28 CASSPRDRGLFSYEQYF
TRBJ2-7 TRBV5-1 CASSTTGGSYEQYF
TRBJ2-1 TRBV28 CASSSGGNNEQFF
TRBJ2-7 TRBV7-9 CASSLMWSYEQYF
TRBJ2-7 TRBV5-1 CASSLEVGGELTYEQYF
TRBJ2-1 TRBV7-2 CASSPDPSWTSGGSLNEQFF
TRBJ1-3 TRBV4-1 CASSHPRVPSGNTIYF